Detailed here is one T cell receptor beta chain. The antigen it binds to is not known. Per-nucleotide qualities are absent, and no much larger clonotype sits a single base away. This sample is part of a study of shared clonotypes between healthy human individuals (dated by TCRdb to 2020 to 2021). Describing the broader study: Three men and a couple of women, aged 18 to 49 years, made up the cohort. To estimate repertoire size and how much clonotype sharing occurs between individuals, the study deeply sequenced the blood TCR repertoires of roughly 5 healthy adults. For each donor, CD4 naive and CD4 memory were each given three plates, CD8 naive was given two plates, and CD8 memory was given one plate. To increase sequencing depth and limit assay-specific biases, different laboratories used diverse techniques to prepare libraries and sequence TCR repertoires. Each donor's leukapheresis produced roughly between roughly 0.85 and 10 billion PBMCs.

The donors were healthy, HIV-negative adults with no recently reported acute infections or vaccinations. Only Caucasian adults living in Nashville, Tennessee, USA were represented among the donors. CD4+ T cells were enriched by magnetic negative selection, after which naive cells were positively selected on CD45RA and the negative fraction was taken as the memory subset. After blood collection by leukapheresis, PBMCs were isolated using Ficoll-Histopaque density gradient centrifugation and then cryopreserved in the vapor phase of liquid nitrogen. Analytical flow cytometry was used to check the purity and quantity of each magnetically sorted T cell population. Genomic DNA was isolated from each sorted fraction and quantified by UV absorbance on a Nanodrop 2000c. Using the deep immunoSEQ assay, multiplex PCR amplified TCR CDR3 regions from genomic DNA. For each cell subset, the extracted genomic DNA was distributed evenly across all wells of several immunoSEQ 96-well plates, and each plate served as one replicate. For sorted subsets, each replicate PCR was loaded with about 0.2 ug genomic DNA, equivalent to some 31,000 T cell genomes. Purified libraries were measured with a Qubit 3.0 fluorometer, size-checked on a Bioanalyzer 2100, and measured again with the KAPA Library Quantification kit. Each immunoSEQ 96-well plate was sequenced on its own single-read 150-cycle Illumina NextSeq 550 flow cell. The authors' analysis ran thus. Because the immunoSEQ output held only junctional sequences and lacked quality scores, the filtering could not match the filtering applied to full-length reads. To assign V/J genes and CDR3, sequences were annotated using PyIR, a Python wrapper for IgBLAST v1.9, with IMGT germline references. Reads were removed for weak V/J assignments (E-value above 1e-6), missing CDR3, stop codons, out-of-frame junctions, or ambiguous translated residues. V3J clonotypes were defined as sequences sharing the same inferred V gene, J gene, and CDR3 amino acid sequence. The percentage overlap between two repertoires was calculated by dividing the number of shared unique clonotypes by the size of the smaller repertoire. Repertoire richness was assessed with RTK rarefaction, the Chao1 estimator, and Recon v2.1 estimates of unobserved clonotypes. OLGA was used to compute generation probabilities for all TCRbeta clonotypes that the gDNA method yielded from several donors. The table comes from immuneACCESS by way of TCRdb, which keeps in-frame sequences with V and J called. Part of the clones is missing from these tables; in studies checked, under half for an unresolved V gene and the rest for unknown reasons. V, J and clone size are taken as reported in that table, and D and trimming were inferred from the DNA itself. A total of about 2.4 million clones appear in this sample, roughly 93% of them only once. Roughly 0.39% of the sample belongs to the ten largest clones.

As encoded in the germline V gene, CDR1 is KGHSH while CDR2 is LQKENI. V lost 0 bases and J lost 5 bases, and the count of bases not matched to a germline gene is 3. Taken from cysteine to phenylalanine, the CDR3 has 16 residues. The retained sequence is limited to the CDR3, 48 bases, with the frame set at the first base. What the authors observed across the whole study: Across four donors, approximately 5% of naive CD4, 3.5% of naive CD8, roughly 2.2% of memory CD4, and 0.3% to 0.45% of memory CD8 clonotypes were shared. Pairwise subsampling indicated that sequencing depth was expected to affect the degree of clonotype sharing among donors. Naive subsets generally had larger estimated clonotype richness than memory subsets. Because the study included a small number of donors, the genetic and exposure-history diversity represented was limited. Only blood was sampled, and tissue TCR repertoires likely differ from those in blood. Compared with non-shared clonotypes, clonotypes shared by all four sorted-subset donors had higher generation probabilities. Incomplete sequencing was indicated by rarefaction of sorted-subset datasets, despite the large sequencing depth.

This TCR was sampled from a man younger than 30 in good health. Some clones in this sample may be carry-over from other donors' samples. The V and J genes are TRBV18 and TRBJ2-7; TRBD2 matches 14 bases in the middle. Material: naive CD4+ T cells from PBMCs. Per the publication, the cell subset or site label means: CD45RA+ positively selected. The sequenced DNA is TGTGCCAGCTCACCACCGGGACTAGCGGGAGTCGACGAGCAGTACTTC. Translated, this gives CASSPPGLAGVDEQYF.